This T cell receptor beta chain stems from a study of blood T cell repertoires in COVID-19. In the original analysis: Nucleated cell number was recorded as an estimate derived from reference gene primer amplification. The assay was immunoSEQ multiplex PCR, and TCRdb's table has in-frame clones only and misses some. V and J calls and clone size are given by that table; D and trimming were obtained from the DNA. This table has tens of thousands of clones, around four fifths appearing once. Trimming at V came to 7 bases and at J to 2 bases, leaving 10 bases not matched to a gene. The CDR3 is 16 amino acids. Per the germline V gene, CDR1 is PRHDT and CDR2 is FYEKMQ (reference sequence).

The J gene is TRBJ2-7, the V gene TRBV13, with TRBD2 matching 11 bases. Material: peripheral blood. This receptor was obtained from a human donor in a cohort sampled during active COVID-19. CDR3 residues: CASTPGLAGGPYEQYF. Here the CDR3 DNA reads TGTGCCAGCACCCCAGGCCTAGCGGGGGGTCCCTACGAGCAGTACTTC.